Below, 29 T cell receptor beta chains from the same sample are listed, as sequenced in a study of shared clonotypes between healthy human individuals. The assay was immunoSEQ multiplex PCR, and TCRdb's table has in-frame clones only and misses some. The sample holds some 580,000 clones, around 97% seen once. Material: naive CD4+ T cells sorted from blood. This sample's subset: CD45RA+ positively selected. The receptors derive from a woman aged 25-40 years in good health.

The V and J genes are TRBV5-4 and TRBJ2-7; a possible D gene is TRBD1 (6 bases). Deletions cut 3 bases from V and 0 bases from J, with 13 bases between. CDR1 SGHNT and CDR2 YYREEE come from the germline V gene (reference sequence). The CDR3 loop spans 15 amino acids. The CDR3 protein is CASSYGQLSSYEQYF. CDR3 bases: TGTGCCAGCAGCTACGGACAGCTTAGCTCCTACGAGCAGTACTTC.

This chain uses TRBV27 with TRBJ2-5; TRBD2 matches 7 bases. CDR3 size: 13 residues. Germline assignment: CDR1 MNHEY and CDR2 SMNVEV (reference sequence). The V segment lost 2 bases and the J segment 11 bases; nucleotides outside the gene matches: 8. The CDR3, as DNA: TGTGCCAGCAGTTTACCCCCCCGGGGGGAGCAGTACTTC. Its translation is CASSLPPRGEQYF.

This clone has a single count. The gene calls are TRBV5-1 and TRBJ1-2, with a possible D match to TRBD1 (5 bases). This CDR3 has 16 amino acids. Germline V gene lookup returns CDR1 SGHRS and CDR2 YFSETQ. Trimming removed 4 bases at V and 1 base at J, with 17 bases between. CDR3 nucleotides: TGCGCCAGCAGCAACGGTAGACAGAAGGGTAACTATGGCTACACCTTC. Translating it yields CASSNGRQKGNYGYTF.

As DNA, the CDR3 is TGTGCCAGCAGTTTTATGGGTCGGGAGGTAGATGAGCAGTTCTTC. Amino acids: CASSFMGREVDEQFF. The V call is TRBV28, the J call TRBJ2-1; 7 positions match TRBD2. Germline trimming cut 3 bases from V and 8 bases from J; bases unmatched to any gene: 10. CDR3 size: 15 residues. Germline V lookup: CDR1 MDHEN, CDR2 SYDVKM. Filled out from reference TRBV28 and TRBJ2-1, the complete variable domain reads DVKVTQSSRYLVKRTGEKVFLECVQDMDHENMFWYRQDPGLGLRLIYFSYDVKMKEKGDIPEGYSVSREKKERFSLILESASTNQTSMYLCASSFMGREVDEQFFGPGTRLTVL.

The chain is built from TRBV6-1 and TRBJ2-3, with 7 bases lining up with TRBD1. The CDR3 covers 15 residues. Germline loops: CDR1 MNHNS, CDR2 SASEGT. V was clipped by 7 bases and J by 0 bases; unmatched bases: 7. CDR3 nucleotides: TGTGCCAGCACCCGGGACAGCAAGAGCACAGATACGCAGTATTTT. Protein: CASTRDSKSTDTQYF.

This chain's CDR3 is CASSRQGEETQYF. Written as DNA, the CDR3 is TGTGCCAGCTCGCGACAGGGCGAAGAGACCCAGTACTTC. This chain joins TRBV18 and TRBJ2-5; 7 bases agree with TRBD1. The CDR3 extends over 13 amino acids. V lost 6 bases to trimming and J lost 3 bases; unmatched junction nucleotides: 4. Germline CDR1 KGHSH, CDR2 LQKENI.

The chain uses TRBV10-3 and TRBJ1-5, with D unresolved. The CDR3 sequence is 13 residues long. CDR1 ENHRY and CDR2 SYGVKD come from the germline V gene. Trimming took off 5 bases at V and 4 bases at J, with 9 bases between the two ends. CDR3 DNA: TGTGCCATCAGTCCGGGCCTTAATCAGCCCCAGCATTTT. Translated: CAISPGLNQPQHF.

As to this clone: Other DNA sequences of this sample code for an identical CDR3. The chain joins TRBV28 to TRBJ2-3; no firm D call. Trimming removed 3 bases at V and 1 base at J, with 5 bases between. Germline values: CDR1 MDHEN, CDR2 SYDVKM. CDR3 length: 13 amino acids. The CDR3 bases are TGTGCCAGCAGTTTTTCTGGCACAGATACGCAGTATTTT. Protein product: CASSFSGTDTQYF. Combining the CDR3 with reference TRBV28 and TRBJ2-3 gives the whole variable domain DVKVTQSSRYLVKRTGEKVFLECVQDMDHENMFWYRQDPGLGLRLIYFSYDVKMKEKGDIPEGYSVSREKKERFSLILESASTNQTSMYLCASSFSGTDTQYFGPGTRLTVL.

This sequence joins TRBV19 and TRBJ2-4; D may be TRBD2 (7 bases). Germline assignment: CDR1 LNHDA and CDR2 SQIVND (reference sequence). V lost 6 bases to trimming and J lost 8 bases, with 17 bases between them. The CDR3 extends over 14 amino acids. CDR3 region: CASSELEGGDIQYF. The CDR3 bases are TGTGCCAGTAGCGAGCTGGAGGGGGGGGACATTCAGTACTTC.

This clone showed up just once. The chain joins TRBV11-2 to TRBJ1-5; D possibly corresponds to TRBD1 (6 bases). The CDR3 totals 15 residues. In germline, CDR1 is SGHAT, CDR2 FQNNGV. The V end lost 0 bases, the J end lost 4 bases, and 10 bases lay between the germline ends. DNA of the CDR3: TGTGCCAGCAGCTTAGATCGTAGGGGGAATCAGCCCCAGCATTTT. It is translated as CASSLDRRGNQPQHF.

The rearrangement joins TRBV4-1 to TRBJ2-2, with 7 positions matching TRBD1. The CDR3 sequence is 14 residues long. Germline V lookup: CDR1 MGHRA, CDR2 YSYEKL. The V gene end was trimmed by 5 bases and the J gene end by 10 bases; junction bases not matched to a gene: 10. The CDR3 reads CASSTPGQLMELFF. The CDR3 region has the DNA TGCGCCAGCAGCACACCGGGACAGCTAATGGAGCTGTTTTTT.

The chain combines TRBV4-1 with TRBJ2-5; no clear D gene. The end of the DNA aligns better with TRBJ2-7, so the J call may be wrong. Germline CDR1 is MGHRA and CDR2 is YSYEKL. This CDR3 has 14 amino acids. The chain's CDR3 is CASSQAVQSYEQYF. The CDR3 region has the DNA TGCGCCAGCAGCCAAGCGGTGCAGTCCTACGAGCAGTACTTC.

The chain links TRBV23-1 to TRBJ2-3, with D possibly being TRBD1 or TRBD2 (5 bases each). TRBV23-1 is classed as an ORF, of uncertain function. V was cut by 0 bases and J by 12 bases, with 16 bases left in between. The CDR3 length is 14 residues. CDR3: CASSQSIAARDQYF. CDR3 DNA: TGCGCCAGCAGTCAATCGATAGCCGCCAGGGACCAGTATTTT.

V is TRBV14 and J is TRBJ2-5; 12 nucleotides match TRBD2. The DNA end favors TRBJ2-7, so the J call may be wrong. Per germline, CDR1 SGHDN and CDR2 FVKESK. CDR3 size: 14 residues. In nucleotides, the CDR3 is TGTGCCAGCAGCCCGGGACTAGCGGGTAACGAGCAGTACTTC. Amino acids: CASSPGLAGNEQYF.

CDR3 DNA: TGTGCCAGCAGCCTCGGACAGGGGTTTGGCTACACCTTC. Amino acid sequence: CASSLGQGFGYTF. This chain links TRBV5-4 with TRBJ1-2; TRBD1 matches 9 bases. V shed 4 bases and J 7 bases; nucleotides not matched to a gene: 5. The germline gives CDR1 SGHNT, CDR2 YYREEE (reference sequence). This CDR3 spans 13 amino acids.

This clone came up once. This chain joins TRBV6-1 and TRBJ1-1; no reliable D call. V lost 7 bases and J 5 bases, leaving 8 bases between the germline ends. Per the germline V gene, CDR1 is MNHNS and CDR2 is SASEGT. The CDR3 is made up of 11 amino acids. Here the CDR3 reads CASNVPTEAFF. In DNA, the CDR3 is TGTGCCAGCAACGTTCCTACTGAAGCTTTCTTT.

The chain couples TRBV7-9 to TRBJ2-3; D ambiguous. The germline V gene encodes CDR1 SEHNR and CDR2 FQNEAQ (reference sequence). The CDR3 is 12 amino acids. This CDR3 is CAGKGDTDTQYF. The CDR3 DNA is TGTGCGGGTAAGGGTGACACAGATACGCAGTATTTT.

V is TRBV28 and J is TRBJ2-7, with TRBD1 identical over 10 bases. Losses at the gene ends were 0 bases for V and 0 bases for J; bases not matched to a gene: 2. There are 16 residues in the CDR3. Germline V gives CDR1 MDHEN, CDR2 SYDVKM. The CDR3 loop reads CASSLWGQGISYEQYF. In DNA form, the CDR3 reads TGTGCCAGCAGTTTATGGGGACAGGGGATCTCCTACGAGCAGTACTTC.

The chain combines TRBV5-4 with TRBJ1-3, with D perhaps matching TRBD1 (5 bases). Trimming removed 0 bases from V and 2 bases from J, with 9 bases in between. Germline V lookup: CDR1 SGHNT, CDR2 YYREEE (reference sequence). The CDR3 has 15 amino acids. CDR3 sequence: CASSLATGPGNTIYF. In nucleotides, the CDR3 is TGTGCCAGCAGCTTGGCCACAGGTCCTGGAAACACCATATATTTT.

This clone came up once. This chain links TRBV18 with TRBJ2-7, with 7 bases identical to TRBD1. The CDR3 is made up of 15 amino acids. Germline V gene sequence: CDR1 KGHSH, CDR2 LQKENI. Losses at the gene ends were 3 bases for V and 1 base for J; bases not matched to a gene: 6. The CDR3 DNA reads TGTGCCAGCTCACCGACAGGGTACGAGTCCTACGAGCAGTACTTC. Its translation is CASSPTGYESYEQYF.

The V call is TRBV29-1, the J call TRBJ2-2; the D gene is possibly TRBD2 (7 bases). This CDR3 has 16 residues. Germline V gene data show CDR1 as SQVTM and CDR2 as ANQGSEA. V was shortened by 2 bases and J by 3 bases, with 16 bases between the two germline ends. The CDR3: CSVEFGGGRDTGELFF. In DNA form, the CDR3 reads TGCAGCGTTGAATTTGGCGGGGGCAGGGACACCGGGGAGCTGTTTTTT.

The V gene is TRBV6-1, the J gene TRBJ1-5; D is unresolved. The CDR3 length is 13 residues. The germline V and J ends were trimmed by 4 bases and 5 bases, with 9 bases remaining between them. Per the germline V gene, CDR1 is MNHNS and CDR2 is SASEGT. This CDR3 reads CASSAQDYQPQHF. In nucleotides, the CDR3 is TGTGCCAGCAGTGCCCAGGACTATCAGCCCCAGCATTTT.

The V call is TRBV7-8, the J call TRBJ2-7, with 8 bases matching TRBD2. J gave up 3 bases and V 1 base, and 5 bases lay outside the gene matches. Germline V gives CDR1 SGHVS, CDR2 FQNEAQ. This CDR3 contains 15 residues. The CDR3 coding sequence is TGTGCCAGCAGCTTAGGTACTAGCGGCGACTACGAGCAGTACTTC. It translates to CASSLGTSGDYEQYF.

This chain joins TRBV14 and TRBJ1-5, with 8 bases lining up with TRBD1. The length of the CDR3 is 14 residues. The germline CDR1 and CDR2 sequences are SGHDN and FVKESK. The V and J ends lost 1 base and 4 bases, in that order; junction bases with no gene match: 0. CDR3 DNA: TGTGCCAGCAGCCAAGGGACAGGGAATCAGCCCCAGCATTTT. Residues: CASSQGTGNQPQHF.

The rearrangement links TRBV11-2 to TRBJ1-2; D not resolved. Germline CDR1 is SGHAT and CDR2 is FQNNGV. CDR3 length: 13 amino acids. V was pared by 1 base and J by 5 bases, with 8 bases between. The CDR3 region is CASSLGPYYGYTF. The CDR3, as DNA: TGTGCCAGCAGCTTAGGCCCATATTATGGCTACACCTTC.

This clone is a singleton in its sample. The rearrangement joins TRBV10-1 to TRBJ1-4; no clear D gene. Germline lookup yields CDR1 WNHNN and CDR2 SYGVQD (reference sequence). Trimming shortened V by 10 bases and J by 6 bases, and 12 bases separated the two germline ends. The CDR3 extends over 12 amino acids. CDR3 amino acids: CATTGVDEKLFF. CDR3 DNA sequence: TGCGCCACCACCGGTGTAGATGAAAAACTGTTTTTT.

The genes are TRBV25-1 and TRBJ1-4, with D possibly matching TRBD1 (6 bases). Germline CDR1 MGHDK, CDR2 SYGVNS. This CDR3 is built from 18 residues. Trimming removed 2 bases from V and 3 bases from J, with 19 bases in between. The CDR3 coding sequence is TGTGCCAGCAGTGAACCTCAGGGGCTTTGGATTGCTAATGAAAAACTGTTTTTT. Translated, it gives CASSEPQGLWIANEKLFF.

This CDR3 is CASTLTGGSYEQYF. Written as DNA, the CDR3 is TGTGCCAGCACTTTAACAGGTGGCTCCTACGAGCAGTACTTC. The chain joins TRBV5-4 to TRBJ2-7, with TRBD1 as a possible D gene (5 bases). CDR1 is SGHNT and CDR2 is YYREEE in the germline V gene (reference sequence). This CDR3 is 14 amino acids long. The V end lost 6 bases, the J end lost 0 bases, and 13 bases lay between the germline ends.

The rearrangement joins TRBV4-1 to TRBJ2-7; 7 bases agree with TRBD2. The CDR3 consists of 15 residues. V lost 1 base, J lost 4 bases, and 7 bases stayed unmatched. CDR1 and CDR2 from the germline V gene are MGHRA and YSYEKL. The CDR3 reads CASSQASTSPYEQYF. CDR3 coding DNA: TGCGCCAGCAGCCAAGCCTCGACTAGCCCGTACGAGCAGTACTTC.